The next 4 T cell receptor beta chains were all read from a single sample in a study of T-cell reconstitution after alpha-beta-depleted transplantation in children. Preparation of the TCRbeta library was carried out with unique molecular identifiers. A single record per CDR3 protein comes from TCRdb applying MiXCR to the PCR reads. The data show about 980,000 distinct CDR3 sequences, with roughly 29% seen just once and 28% held by the top ten. Sample: PBMCs, mostly from graft donor cells, taken 360 days after TCRalphabeta/CD19-depleted stem cell transplant. These receptors originate from a boy under two years old who had a stem cell transplant for SCID, so the T cells may come from the graft donor.

The chain carries TRBV12-3 or TRBV12-4 and TRBJ2-2; no firm D call. V was clipped by 0 bases and J by 4 bases, with 9 bases between them. There are 15 residues in the CDR3. This CDR3 reads CASSLALTSTGELFF. The CDR3 nucleotides read TGTGCCAGCAGTTTAGCGCTAACATCCACCGGGGAGCTGTTTTTT.

This clonotype was detected only a few times. The CDR3 here is CSVESGTSGAGEQFF. The CDR3, as DNA: TGCAGCGTTGAAAGCGGGACTAGCGGGGCTGGTGAGCAGTTCTTC. The genes are TRBV29-1 and TRBJ2-1, with 13 bases aligning to TRBD2. The CDR3 totals 15 residues. Germline V gene sequence: CDR1 SQVTM, CDR2 ANQGSEA. V lost 2 bases to trimming and J lost 9 bases; unmatched junction nucleotides: 7.

This sequence joins TRBV5-1 and TRBJ2-5; a possible D gene is TRBD2 (5 bases). V shed 4 bases and J shed 1 base, with 11 bases lying between them. This CDR3 is built from 14 residues. Germline V gene data show CDR1 as SGHRS and CDR2 as YFSETQ. The chain's CDR3 is CASSTRTGQETQYF. The CDR3 DNA sequence: TGCGCCAGCAGCACCAGGACTGGCCAAGAGACCCAGTACTTC.

There are a few counts of this clonotype. CDR3 sequence reads: CSAAPAPTYEQYF. The CDR3 bases are TGCAGTGCTGCCCCAGCGCCTACCTACGAGCAGTACTTC. J is TRBJ2-7 and V is TRBV20-1; D gene uncertain. V was pared by 5 bases and J by 2 bases, with 13 bases between. Germline V CDR1 and CDR2: DFQATT, SNEGSKA (reference sequence). This CDR3 spans 13 amino acids.